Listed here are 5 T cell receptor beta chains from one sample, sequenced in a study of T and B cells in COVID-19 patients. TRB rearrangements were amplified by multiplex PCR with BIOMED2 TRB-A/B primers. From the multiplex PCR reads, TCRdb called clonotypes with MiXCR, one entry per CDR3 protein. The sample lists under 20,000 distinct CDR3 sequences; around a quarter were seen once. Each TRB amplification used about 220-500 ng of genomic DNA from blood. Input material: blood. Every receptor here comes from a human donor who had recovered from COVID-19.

CDR3 bases: TGTGCCAGCAGTTACTCCACAGGGAATCAGCCCCAGCATTTT. Encoded protein: CASSYSTGNQPQHF. The chain recombines TRBV6-6 with TRBJ1-5; D might be TRBD1 (6 bases). Germline V gene data show CDR1 as MNHNY and CDR2 as SVGAGI (reference sequence). This CDR3 contains 14 residues. V lost 0 bases and J lost 4, with 7 bases in between.

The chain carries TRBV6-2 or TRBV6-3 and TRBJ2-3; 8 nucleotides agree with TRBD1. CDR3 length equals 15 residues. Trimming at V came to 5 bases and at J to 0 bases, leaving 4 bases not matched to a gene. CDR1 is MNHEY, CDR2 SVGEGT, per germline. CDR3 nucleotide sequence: TGTGCCAGCAGTCGGACAGGGTCTAGCACAGATACGCAGTATTTT. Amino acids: CASSRTGSSTDTQYF.

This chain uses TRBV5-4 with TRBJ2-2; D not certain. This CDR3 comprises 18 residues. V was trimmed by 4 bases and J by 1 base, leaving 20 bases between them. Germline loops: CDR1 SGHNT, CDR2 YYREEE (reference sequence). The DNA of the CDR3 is TGTGCCAGCAGCCCCCCACCAGGACGGGCGCAGAACACCGGGGAGCTGTTTTTT. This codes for CASSPPPGRAQNTGELFF.

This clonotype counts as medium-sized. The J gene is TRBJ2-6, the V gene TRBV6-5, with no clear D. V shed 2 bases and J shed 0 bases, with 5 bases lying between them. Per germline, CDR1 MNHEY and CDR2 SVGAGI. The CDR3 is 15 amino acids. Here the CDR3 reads CASSYVLSGANVLTF. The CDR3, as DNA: TGTGCCAGCAGTTACGTTCTCTCTGGGGCCAACGTCCTGACTTTC.

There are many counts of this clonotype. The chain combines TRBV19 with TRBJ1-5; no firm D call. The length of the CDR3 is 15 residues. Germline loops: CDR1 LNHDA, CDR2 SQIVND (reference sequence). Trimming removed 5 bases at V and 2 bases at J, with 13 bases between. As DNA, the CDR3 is TGTGCCAGTAGTCCGAGAGCCGGAGGCAATCAGCCCCAGCATTTT. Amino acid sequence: CASSPRAGGNQPQHF.